This T cell receptor beta chain was documented in a study of T-cell memory formation after mild COVID-19. This clonotype was picked up a small number of times. The antigen remains unidentified. TCRdb reprocessed the 5' RACE reads with MiXCR, giving one entry per CDR3 protein. This sample has approximately 170,000 distinct CDR3 sequences, with 10% to 15% found just once. Germline trimming cut 5 bases from V and 0 bases from J; bases unmatched to any gene: 7. CDR3 size: 16 residues. Germline assignment: CDR1 SGHVS and CDR2 FQNEAQ. Study-wide points: A balance of CD4 and CD8 characterized clones contracting day 15 to 85, whereas later expanders leaned CD4+.

The TCR comes from a man aged 18 to 29 who had mild COVID-19 (a few samples of this study predate the infection). Cell type and time point are not known. The chain combines TRBV7-8 with TRBJ1-3, with 7 positions matching TRBD1. The sequenced material came from PBMCs or a T cell subset sorted from them (not recorded which). The CDR3 DNA sequence: TGTGCCAGCAGCCCACCGGGACAGAGCTCTGGAAACACCATATATTTT. Translating it yields CASSPPGQSSGNTIYF.